A selection of T cell receptor beta chains follows, all from one sample in a study of blood T cell repertoires in COVID-19. The repertoire was sequenced with immunoSEQ multiplex PCR; TCRdb's copy has only in-frame clones and lacks some. The sample consists of tens of thousands of clones, more than 85% of them appearing once. Sequencing input: peripheral blood. All receptors derive from a man in his sixties or seventies with acute or convalescent COVID-19. Each CDR3 is given with its conserved first and last residue. A D gene is named only where the DNA matches it firmly. Clone sizes are given selectively: once, few, many, or a class where the clone is expanded.

abundance: NA
d_gene: TRBD1
v_gene: TRBV4-3
j_gene: TRBJ1-5
CDR3aa: CASSQDPQGSQPQHF
CDR3nt: TGCGCCAGCAGCCAAGATCCACAGGGGAGCCAGCCCCAGCATTTT

abundance: NA
d_gene: NA
v_gene: TRBV19
j_gene: TRBJ2-2
CDR3aa: CASRWGEYGELFF
CDR3nt: TGTGCCAGCCGTTGGGGAGAGTACGGGGAGCTGTTTTTT

abundance: NA
d_gene: NA
v_gene: TRBV28
j_gene: TRBJ2-4
CDR3aa: CASSQARLAKNIQYF
CDR3nt: TGTGCCAGCAGCCAGGCCAGGCTAGCCAAAAACATTCAGTACTTC

abundance: NA
d_gene: NA
v_gene: TRBV6-5
j_gene: TRBJ2-3
CDR3aa: CASSYSKGRADTQYF
CDR3nt: TGTGCCAGCAGTTACTCAAAAGGGCGGGCAGATACGCAGTATTTT

abundance: NA
d_gene: TRBD1
v_gene: TRBV6-5
j_gene: TRBJ1-1
CDR3aa: CASSRTGDLDTEAFF
CDR3nt: TGTGCCAGCAGTCGGACAGGGGATTTGGACACTGAAGCTTTCTTT

abundance: once
d_gene: TRBD2
v_gene: TRBV6-2/TRBV6-3
j_gene: TRBJ2-5
CDR3aa: CASSPPLAGAQETQYF
CDR3nt: TGTGCCAGCAGTCCCCCACTAGCGGGGGCCCAAGAGACCCAGTACTTC

abundance: few
d_gene: TRBD2
v_gene: TRBV5-5
j_gene: TRBJ2-7
CDR3aa: CASSLGPSGVPLSSYEQYF
CDR3nt: TGTGCCAGCAGCTTAGGTCCTAGCGGAGTTCCTCTCAGCTCCTACGAGCAGTACTTC

abundance: NA
d_gene: TRBD2
v_gene: TRBV7-2
j_gene: TRBJ2-1
CDR3aa: CASSLAAGVYNEQFF
CDR3nt: TGTGCCAGCAGCTTAGCAGCGGGAGTGTACAATGAGCAGTTCTTC

abundance: NA
d_gene: NA
v_gene: TRBV9
j_gene: TRBJ1-2
CDR3aa: CASSVDGSAAYGYTF
CDR3nt: TGTGCCAGCAGCGTAGATGGGAGCGCGGCCTATGGCTACACCTTC

abundance: NA
d_gene: NA
v_gene: TRBV7-2
j_gene: TRBJ1-3
CDR3aa: CASSPDSPGNTIYF
CDR3nt: TGTGCCAGCAGCCCAGACAGCCCTGGAAACACCATATATTTT

abundance: NA
d_gene: TRBD1
v_gene: TRBV3-1/TRBV3-2
j_gene: TRBJ1-1
CDR3aa: CASSQGRGQGVNTEAFF
CDR3nt: TGTGCCAGCAGCCAGGGAAGGGGACAGGGAGTGAACACTGAAGCTTTCTTT

abundance: NA
d_gene: TRBD1
v_gene: TRBV7-9
j_gene: TRBJ1-2
CDR3aa: CASTALEGANYGYTF
CDR3nt: TGTGCCAGCACCGCGCTAGAGGGGGCCAACTATGGCTACACCTTC

abundance: once
d_gene: NA
v_gene: TRBV9
j_gene: TRBJ2-2
CDR3aa: CASSAQGAGTGELFF
CDR3nt: TGTGCCAGCAGCGCCCAGGGTGCCGGAACCGGGGAGCTGTTTTTT

abundance: NA
d_gene: NA
v_gene: TRBV9
j_gene: TRBJ2-7
CDR3aa: CASSGDGTSTYEQYF
CDR3nt: TGTGCCAGCAGCGGAGACGGGACTTCCACCTACGAGCAGTACTTC

abundance: NA
d_gene: NA
v_gene: TRBV24-1
j_gene: TRBJ1-4
CDR3aa: CATSSGGDSEKLFF
CDR3nt: TGTGCCACCAGTTCCGGGGGGGATAGCGAAAAACTGTTTTTT

abundance: NA
d_gene: TRBD1
v_gene: TRBV5-1
j_gene: TRBJ1-2
CDR3aa: CASSPLQGNYGYTF
CDR3nt: TGCGCCAGCAGCCCGCTACAGGGGAACTATGGCTACACCTTC

abundance: NA
d_gene: NA
v_gene: TRBV28
j_gene: TRBJ1-5
CDR3aa: CASSNQGANQPQHF
CDR3nt: TGTGCCAGCAGTAACCAGGGCGCCAATCAGCCCCAGCATTTT

abundance: once
d_gene: NA
v_gene: TRBV2
j_gene: TRBJ1-2
CDR3aa: CASSEFSLGTF
CDR3nt: TGTGCCAGCAGTGAATTCTCCCTCGGCACCTTC

abundance: NA
d_gene: TRBD1
v_gene: TRBV7-9
j_gene: TRBJ1-4
CDR3aa: CIVGTGEEKLFF
CDR3nt: TGTATCGTCGGGACAGGGGAGGAAAAACTGTTTTTT

abundance: NA
d_gene: NA
v_gene: TRBV7-2
j_gene: TRBJ1-3
CDR3aa: CASSPEGDGNTIYF
CDR3nt: TGTGCCAGCAGCCCCGAGGGGGATGGAAACACCATATATTTT

abundance: NA
d_gene: TRBD1
v_gene: TRBV5-1
j_gene: TRBJ1-4
CDR3aa: CASSYRTGNEKLFF
CDR3nt: TGCGCCAGCAGCTACCGGACAGGGAATGAAAAACTGTTTTTT

abundance: NA
d_gene: NA
v_gene: TRBV4-3
j_gene: TRBJ2-3
CDR3aa: CASSPTPNVAGFTDTQYF
CDR3nt: TGCGCCAGCAGCCCCACACCAAACGTCGCGGGATTTACAGATACGCAGTATTTT

abundance: NA
d_gene: NA
v_gene: TRBV5-1
j_gene: TRBJ1-6
CDR3aa: CASSESTGGGSPLHF
CDR3nt: TGCGCCAGCAGCGAGTCGACGGGGGGAGGGTCACCCCTCCACTTT

abundance: NA
d_gene: NA
v_gene: TRBV5-1
j_gene: TRBJ2-3
CDR3aa: CASSLGGETDTQYF
CDR3nt: TGCGCCAGCAGCTTGGGCGGTGAGACAGATACGCAGTATTTT

abundance: NA
d_gene: TRBD1
v_gene: TRBV6-5
j_gene: TRBJ1-4
CDR3aa: CASSSPRDSSEKLFF
CDR3nt: TGTGCCAGCTCTTCGCCCAGGGACAGTAGTGAAAAACTGTTTTTT

abundance: NA
d_gene: TRBD2
v_gene: TRBV7-2
j_gene: TRBJ2-3
CDR3aa: CASSLGPQRDTDTQYF
CDR3nt: TGTGCCAGCAGCTTAGGTCCCCAGCGGGACACAGATACGCAGTATTTT

abundance: NA
d_gene: TRBD1
v_gene: TRBV9
j_gene: TRBJ2-7
CDR3aa: CASSALDRGASYEQYF
CDR3nt: TGTGCCAGCAGCGCCCTTGACAGGGGGGCTTCCTACGAGCAGTACTTC

abundance: NA
d_gene: TRBD2
v_gene: TRBV9
j_gene: TRBJ2-3
CDR3aa: CASSSSGRTDTQYF
CDR3nt: TGTGCCAGCAGCTCTAGCGGGCGTACAGATACGCAGTATTTT